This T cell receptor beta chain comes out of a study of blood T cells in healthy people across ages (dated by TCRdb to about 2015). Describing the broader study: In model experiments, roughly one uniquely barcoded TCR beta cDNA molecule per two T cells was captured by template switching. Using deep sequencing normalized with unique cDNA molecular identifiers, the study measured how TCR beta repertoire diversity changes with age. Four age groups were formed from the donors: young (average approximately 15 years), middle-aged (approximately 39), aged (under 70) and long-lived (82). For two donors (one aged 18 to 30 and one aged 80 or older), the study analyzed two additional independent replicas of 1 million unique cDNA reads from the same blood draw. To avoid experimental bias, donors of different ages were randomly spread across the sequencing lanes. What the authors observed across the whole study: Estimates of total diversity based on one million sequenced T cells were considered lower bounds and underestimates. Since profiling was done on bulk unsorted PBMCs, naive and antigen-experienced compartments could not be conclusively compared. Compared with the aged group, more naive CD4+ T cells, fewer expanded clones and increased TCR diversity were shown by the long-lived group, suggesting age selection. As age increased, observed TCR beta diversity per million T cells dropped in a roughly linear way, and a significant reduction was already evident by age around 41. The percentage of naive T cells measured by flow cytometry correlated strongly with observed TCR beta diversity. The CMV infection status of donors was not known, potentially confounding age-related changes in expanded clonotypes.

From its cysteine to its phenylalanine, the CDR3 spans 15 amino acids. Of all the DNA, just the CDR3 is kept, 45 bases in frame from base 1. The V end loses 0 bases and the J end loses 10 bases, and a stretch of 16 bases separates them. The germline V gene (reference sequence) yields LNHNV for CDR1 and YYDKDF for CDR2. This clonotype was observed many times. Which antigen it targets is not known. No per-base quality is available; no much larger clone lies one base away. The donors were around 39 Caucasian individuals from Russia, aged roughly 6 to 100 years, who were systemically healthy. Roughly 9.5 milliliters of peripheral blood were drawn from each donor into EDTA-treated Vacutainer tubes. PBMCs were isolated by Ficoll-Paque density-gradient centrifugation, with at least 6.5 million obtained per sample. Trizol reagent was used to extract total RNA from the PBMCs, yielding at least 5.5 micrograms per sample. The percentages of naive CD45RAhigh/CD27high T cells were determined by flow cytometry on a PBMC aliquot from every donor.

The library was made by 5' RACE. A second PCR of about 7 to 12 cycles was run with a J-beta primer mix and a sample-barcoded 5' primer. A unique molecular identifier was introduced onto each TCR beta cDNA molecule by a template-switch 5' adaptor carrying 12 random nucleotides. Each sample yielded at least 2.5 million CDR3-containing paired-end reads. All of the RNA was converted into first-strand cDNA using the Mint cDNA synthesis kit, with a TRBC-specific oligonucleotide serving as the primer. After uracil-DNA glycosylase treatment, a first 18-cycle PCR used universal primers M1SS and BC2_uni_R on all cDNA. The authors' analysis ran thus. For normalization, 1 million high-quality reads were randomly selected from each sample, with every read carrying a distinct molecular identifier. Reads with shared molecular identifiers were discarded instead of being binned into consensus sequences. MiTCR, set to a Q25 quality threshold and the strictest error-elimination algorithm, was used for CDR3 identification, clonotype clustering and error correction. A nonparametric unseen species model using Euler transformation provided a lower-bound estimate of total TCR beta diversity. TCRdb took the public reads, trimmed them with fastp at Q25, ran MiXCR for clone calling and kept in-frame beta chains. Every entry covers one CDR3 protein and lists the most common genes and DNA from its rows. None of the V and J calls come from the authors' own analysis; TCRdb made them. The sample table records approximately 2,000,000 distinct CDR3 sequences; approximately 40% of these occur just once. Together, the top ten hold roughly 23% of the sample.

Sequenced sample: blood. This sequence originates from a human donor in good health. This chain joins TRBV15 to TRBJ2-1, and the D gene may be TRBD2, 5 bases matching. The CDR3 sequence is CATSRDLGNRREQFF. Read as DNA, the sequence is TGTGCCACCAGCAGAGATCTCGGGAACCGCCGCGAGCAGTTCTTC.